These 30 T cell receptor beta chains share one sample of origin, sequenced in a study of cytomegalovirus exposure and HLA in healthy donors. 60 Vbeta and 13 Jbeta primers were used in PCR. Profiling relied on immunoSEQ multiplex PCR, and the TCRdb table lists in-frame clones only, not all of them. In the table there are tens of thousands of clones, 84% of which are singletons. The sequencing sample was made of PBMCs. These receptors were taken from a man in his late teens or twenties in good health and CMV-seronegative.

The DNA of the CDR3 is TGCGCCAGCAATGGGGGGGTGGTGAACACTGAAGCTTTCTTT. This sequence encodes CASNGGVVNTEAFF. The chain recombines TRBV5-1 with TRBJ1-1, with a weak D call TRBD1 (5 bases). V gave up 6 bases and J gave up 0 bases, with 12 bases separating them. Germline V gene sequence: CDR1 SGHRS, CDR2 YFSETQ. The CDR3 runs 14 residues.

Note on this clone: Germline and junction disagree at one end, which may indicate a read error. This chain uses TRBV6-5 with TRBJ2-1; D gene ambiguous. The germline V gene encodes CDR1 MNHEY and CDR2 SVGAGI. CDR3 size: 11 residues. The CDR3: CASGYPVWQFF. CDR3 sequence (DNA): TGTGCCAGCGGTTACCCCGTTTGGCAGTTCTTC.

The chain couples TRBV5-8 to TRBJ2-1; tentative D call: TRBD2 (5 bases). Trimming removed 2 bases from V and 0 bases from J, with 12 bases in between. Germline CDR1 reads SGHTS; CDR2 reads YDEGEE. The CDR3 has 16 amino acids. The CDR3 bases are TGTGCCAGCAGCTTATTTGCGGGTAGCTCCTACAATGAGCAGTTCTTC. Its translation: CASSLFAGSSYNEQFF.

In its sample, this clone was seen once. The J gene is TRBJ2-5, the V gene TRBV7-9; a possible D gene is TRBD1 (5 bases). The V gene's germline CDR1 is SEHNR and CDR2 FQNEAQ (reference sequence). Trimming removed 5 bases from V and 3 bases from J, with 13 bases in between. This CDR3 comprises 14 residues. CDR3 DNA sequence: TGTGCCAGCAGCACCCGACAGAAAGAAGAGACCCAGTACTTC. It codes for CASSTRQKEETQYF.

J is TRBJ2-3 and V is TRBV27; 12 bases are shared with TRBD2. From germline, CDR1 is MNHEY and CDR2 SMNVEV (reference sequence). J gave up 2 bases and V 0 bases, and 3 bases lay outside the gene matches. The CDR3 has 17 amino acids. Written as DNA, the CDR3 is TGTGCCAGCAGTTTATCGACTAGCGGGAGTATCACAGATACGCAGTATTTT. This gives the protein CASSLSTSGSITDTQYF.

The chain is built from TRBV6-1 and TRBJ2-2; 7 positions match TRBD2. V gave up 2 bases and J gave up 0 bases; unmatched junction bases: 12. Germline-derived CDR1 and CDR2 are MNHNS and SASEGT. This CDR3 comprises 19 residues. The CDR3 region has the DNA TGTGCCAGCAGTGAATCGGTACGGGCGGGAGACCCGAACACCGGGGAGCTGTTTTTT. This encodes CASSESVRAGDPNTGELFF.

The rearrangement uses TRBV4-3 and TRBJ2-7; 7 bases fit TRBD1. The CDR3 sequence is 15 residues long. After removal of 4 bases from V and 0 bases from J, the junction contained 6 bases not matched to a gene. Germline CDR1 is LGHNA and CDR2 is YSLEER. DNA for the CDR3: TGCGCCAGCAGCCTCGGGGCAGGGGGCTCCTACGAGCAGTACTTC. Amino acid sequence: CASSLGAGGSYEQYF.

The rearrangement uses TRBV30 and TRBJ1-1; 9 nucleotides align to TRBD1. The CDR3 consists of 17 residues. The germline V gene has CDR1 GTSNPN and CDR2 SVGIG (reference sequence). Unmatched junction bases numbered 12, after V lost 0 bases and J lost 4 bases. The CDR3 DNA reads TGTGCCTGGAGTGTATATGGGACAGGGAAGGTGACCACTGAAGCTTTCTTT. Residues: CAWSVYGTGKVTTEAFF.

This clone was seen a single time. The V call is TRBV10-1, the J call TRBJ2-1; TRBD2 matches at 12 bases. There are 16 residues in the CDR3. From germline, CDR1 is WNHNN and CDR2 SYGVQD (reference sequence). V gave up 3 bases and J gave up 7 bases; unmatched junction bases: 7. CDR3 protein: CASSESLAGGYNEQFF. The CDR3 DNA reads as TGCGCCAGCAGTGAATCTCTAGCGGGAGGGTATAATGAGCAGTTCTTC.

CDR3: CAWSGGVGQPQHF. CDR3 bases: TGTGCCTGGAGTGGGGGGGTAGGGCAGCCCCAGCATTTT. The V gene is TRBV30, the J gene TRBJ1-5; a weak D match, TRBD1 (5 bases). The V gene's germline CDR1 is GTSNPN and CDR2 SVGIG (reference sequence). The CDR3 loop spans 13 amino acids. V was shortened by 1 base and J by 7 bases, with 11 bases between the two germline ends.

The chain couples TRBV5-1 to TRBJ2-7; 12 nucleotides line up with TRBD2. This CDR3 contains 15 residues. In germline, CDR1 is SGHRS, CDR2 YFSETQ. Germline trimming cut 2 bases from V and 4 bases from J; bases unmatched to any gene: 4. The CDR3 coding sequence is TGCGCCAGCAGCTTCCTAGCGGGAGGGCCGTACGAGCAGTACTTC. It codes for CASSFLAGGPYEQYF.

This rearrangement joins TRBV5-4 to TRBJ2-1, with 8 positions matching TRBD2. There are 16 residues in the CDR3. V lost 4 bases and J lost 4; bases outside the gene matches: 10. The germline gives CDR1 SGHNT, CDR2 YYREEE (reference sequence). CDR3 nucleotide sequence: TGTGCCAGCAGCCTCAAGCGGGAGCTGGCTTACAATGAGCAGTTCTTC. It is translated as CASSLKRELAYNEQFF.

This clone was detected once. This rearrangement joins TRBV5-1 to TRBJ2-1, with D unclear. CDR3 size: 12 residues. CDR1 is SGHRS and CDR2 is YFSETQ in the germline V gene. Trimming shortened V by 0 bases and J by 9 bases, and 7 bases separated the two germline ends. The CDR3 sequence: CASSLGVGEQFF. In nucleotides, the CDR3 is TGCGCCAGCAGCTTGGGAGTCGGTGAGCAGTTCTTC.

The J gene is TRBJ2-1, the V gene TRBV29-1, with 8 positions matching TRBD2. The CDR3 covers 13 residues. With 7 bases clipped from V and 11 bases from J, the junction kept 13 bases outside the gene matches. Per germline, CDR1 SQVTM and CDR2 ANQGSEA. CDR3 bases: TGCAGCGCACTAGCGGCTTTTGAAAGGAAGCAGTTCTTC. Amino acids: CSALAAFERKQFF.

This chain links TRBV6-5 with TRBJ1-1; D call uncertain. V lost 6 bases, J lost 11 bases, and 13 bases lay in between. The CDR3 runs to 11 residues. Per the germline V gene, CDR1 is MNHEY and CDR2 is SVGAGI. CDR3 sequence (DNA): TGTGCCAGCAGCCCCAACGCGAGGGCTTTCTTT. Protein sequence: CASSPNARAFF.

The chain employs TRBV9 and TRBJ2-3; no firm D call. Germline V gene data show CDR1 as SGDLS and CDR2 as YYNGEE. V was clipped by 1 base and J by 6 bases, with 9 bases between them. The CDR3 covers 13 residues. CDR3 in DNA: TGTGCCAGCAGCGTACTCCCTAGGGATACGCAGTATTTT. Translated, it gives CASSVLPRDTQYF. Full variable domain (rest looked up from reference TRBV9 and TRBJ2-3): DSGVTQTPKHLITATGQRVTLRCSPRSGDLSVYWYQQSLDQGLQFLIQYYNGEERAKGNILERFSAQQFPDLHSELNLSSLELGDSALYFCASSVLPRDTQYFGPGTRLTVL.

The chain has TRBV18 and TRBJ1-1, with unresolved D. Trimming shortened V by 8 bases and J by 0 bases, and 13 bases separated the two germline ends. The CDR3 sequence is 14 residues long. The V gene's germline CDR1 is KGHSH and CDR2 LQKENI. CDR3 sequence: CASQARGVNTEAFF. CDR3 DNA sequence: TGTGCCAGCCAAGCACGGGGTGTGAACACTGAAGCTTTCTTT. Full variable domain (outside the CDR3, taken from reference TRBV18 and TRBJ1-1): NAGVMQNPRHLVRRRGQEARLRCSPMKGHSHVYWYRQLPEEGLKFMVYLQKENIIDESGMPKERFSAEFPKEGPSILRIQQVVRGDSAAYFCASQARGVNTEAFFGQGTRLTVV.

This clone appeared once. This sequence joins TRBV7-2 and TRBJ2-1; 7 bases are shared with TRBD2. V lost 3 bases and J lost 7; bases outside the gene matches: 9. The CDR3 extends over 15 amino acids. Germline assignment: CDR1 SGHTA and CDR2 FQGNSA. The CDR3 nucleotides are TGTGCCAGCAGCTTGGGCGGGAGCCGCCGGAATGAGCAGTTCTTC. It codes for CASSLGGSRRNEQFF. Supplemented by reference TRBV7-2 and TRBJ2-1, the full variable domain reads GAGVSQSPSNKVTEKGKDVELRCDPISGHTALYWYRQSLGQGLEFLIYFQGNSAPDKSGLPSDRFSAERTGGSVSTLTIQRTQQEDSAVYLCASSLGGSRRNEQFFGPGTRLTVL.

On this clone: A read error may account for a junction end that differs from germline. V is TRBV7-7 and J is TRBJ2-5; TRBD1 matches at 9 bases. CDR1 is SSHAT and CDR2 is FNYEAQ in the germline V gene (reference sequence). The CDR3 has 16 amino acids. In nucleotides, the CDR3 is TGTGCTAGCAGCTTAGGATTTGGGGGACAGGGCGGGACCCAGTACTTC. It codes for CASSLGFGGQGGTQYF.

J is TRBJ1-5 and V is TRBV10-2, with 11 bases that match TRBD1. CDR1 is WSHSY, CDR2 SAAADI, per germline. The CDR3 has 13 residues. The J segment lost 6 bases and the V segment lost 7 bases, leaving 2 bases of the junction unmatched. CDR3 loop: CASKDRGLQPQHF. As DNA, the CDR3 is TGCGCCAGCAAGGACAGGGGGCTTCAGCCCCAGCATTTT.

This clone was detected a few times. The chain employs TRBV29-1 and TRBJ2-1; possibly TRBD1 for D (5 bases). This CDR3 has 14 residues. V shed 2 bases and J shed 7 bases, with 15 bases lying between them. Germline CDR1 and CDR2: SQVTM and ANQGSEA. CDR3 residues: CSVEMAGLLNEQFF. Written as DNA, the CDR3 is TGCAGCGTTGAAATGGCAGGGCTGTTAAATGAGCAGTTCTTC.

A word on this clone: The same CDR3 arises from other DNA sequences in this sample as well. This rearrangement joins TRBV2 to TRBJ2-7; 7 nucleotides match TRBD1. The CDR3 runs 12 residues. J lost 3 bases, V lost 5 bases, and 1 base had no gene match. The germline gives CDR1 SNHLY, CDR2 FYNNEI. CDR3 protein: CASSRDSYEQYF. The CDR3 coding sequence is TGTGCCAGCAGTCGGGACAGCTACGAGCAGTACTTC.

The genes are TRBV10-2 and TRBJ1-2, with 7 bases aligning to TRBD1. Trimming took 4 bases from V and 8 from J; bases not matched to a gene: 13. The germline gives CDR1 WSHSY, CDR2 SAAADI. CDR3 length: 15 residues. The CDR3 sequence: CASSVVRTGFAGYTF. In nucleotides, the CDR3 is TGCGCCAGCAGTGTGGTTCGGACAGGTTTTGCCGGCTACACCTTC.

The chain combines TRBV18 with TRBJ2-4, with D perhaps matching TRBD1 (6 bases). This CDR3 contains 16 residues. V was shortened by 2 bases and J by 0 bases, with 11 bases between the two germline ends. Looked up from germline, CDR1 is KGHSH and CDR2 is LQKENI. The CDR3 here is CASSPLQGLAKNIQYF. CDR3 coding DNA: TGTGCCAGCTCACCATTACAGGGATTAGCCAAAAACATTCAGTACTTC. Supplemented by reference TRBV18 and TRBJ2-4, the full variable domain reads NAGVMQNPRHLVRRRGQEARLRCSPMKGHSHVYWYRQLPEEGLKFMVYLQKENIIDESGMPKERFSAEFPKEGPSILRIQQVVRGDSAAYFCASSPLQGLAKNIQYFGAGTRLSVL.

Of note for this clone: Within the sample, other DNA sequences also encode this same CDR3. The rearrangement uses TRBV27 and TRBJ1-5, with D possibly TRBD1 on 6 matching bases. The CDR3 consists of 15 residues. V lost 5 bases, J lost 1 base, and 12 bases lay in between. Germline values: CDR1 MNHEY, CDR2 SMNVEV (reference sequence). Here the CDR3 DNA reads TGTGCCAGCAGTCCGGACAGATCGAGCAATCAGCCCCAGCATTTT. The encoded protein is CASSPDRSSNQPQHF.

The chain couples TRBV18 to TRBJ1-3, with 7 bases lining up with TRBD1. Trimming cost V 4 bases and J 8 bases; bases outside gene matches: 8. Germline V gene lookup returns CDR1 KGHSH and CDR2 LQKENI. This CDR3 has 14 amino acids. The CDR3, as DNA: TGTGCCAGCTCACAGATCGACAGGGTGGACACCATATATTTT. Amino acid sequence: CASSQIDRVDTIYF. The full variable domain, rest sourced from reference TRBV18 and TRBJ1-3, is NAGVMQNPRHLVRRRGQEARLRCSPMKGHSHVYWYRQLPEEGLKFMVYLQKENIIDESGMPKERFSAEFPKEGPSILRIQQVVRGDSAAYFCASSQIDRVDTIYFGEGSWLTVV.

The gene calls are TRBV30 and TRBJ1-1, with 7 nucleotides matching TRBD1. This CDR3 is 17 amino acids long. From germline, CDR1 is GTSNPN and CDR2 SVGIG (reference sequence). V shed 2 bases and J 0 bases; nucleotides not matched to a gene: 12. The CDR3 DNA follows: TGTGCCTGGAGTCCCCTAACGACAGGGAGGCTGAACACTGAAGCTTTCTTT. Its translation: CAWSPLTTGRLNTEAFF.

The chain is built from TRBV15 and TRBJ2-3, with TRBD2 as a possible D gene (5 bases). There are 18 residues in the CDR3. Trimming cost V 0 bases and J 10 bases, with 26 bases left between them. CDR1 is LNHNV and CDR2 is YYDKDF in the germline V gene (reference sequence). This chain's CDR3 is CATSRDVQSPSLAEAQYF. In DNA form, the CDR3 reads TGTGCCACCAGCAGAGACGTGCAGTCCCCCAGCCTAGCCGAGGCGCAGTATTTT.

As DNA, the CDR3 is TGCGCCAGCAGCTTGGTTGTCGCGGGAGGGAGCACCGGGGAGCTGTTTTTT. It encodes CASSLVVAGGSTGELFF. The chain carries TRBV5-1 and TRBJ2-2, with TRBD2 identical over 9 bases. The germline CDR1 and CDR2 sequences are SGHRS and YFSETQ. The ends lost 0 bases at V and 4 bases at J; junction bases unmatched: 7. This CDR3 region has 17 residues.

This clone was picked up one time. Germline and junction disagree at one end, which may indicate a read error. The chain recombines TRBV5-4 with TRBJ2-7; 7 bases align to TRBD2. The germline V gene encodes CDR1 SGHNT and CDR2 YYREEE (reference sequence). This CDR3 contains 13 residues. The CDR3 DNA sequence: TGTGCCAGCAGCTCAGGGACTAACTACGAGCAGTACTTT. This translates into CASSSGTNYEQYF.